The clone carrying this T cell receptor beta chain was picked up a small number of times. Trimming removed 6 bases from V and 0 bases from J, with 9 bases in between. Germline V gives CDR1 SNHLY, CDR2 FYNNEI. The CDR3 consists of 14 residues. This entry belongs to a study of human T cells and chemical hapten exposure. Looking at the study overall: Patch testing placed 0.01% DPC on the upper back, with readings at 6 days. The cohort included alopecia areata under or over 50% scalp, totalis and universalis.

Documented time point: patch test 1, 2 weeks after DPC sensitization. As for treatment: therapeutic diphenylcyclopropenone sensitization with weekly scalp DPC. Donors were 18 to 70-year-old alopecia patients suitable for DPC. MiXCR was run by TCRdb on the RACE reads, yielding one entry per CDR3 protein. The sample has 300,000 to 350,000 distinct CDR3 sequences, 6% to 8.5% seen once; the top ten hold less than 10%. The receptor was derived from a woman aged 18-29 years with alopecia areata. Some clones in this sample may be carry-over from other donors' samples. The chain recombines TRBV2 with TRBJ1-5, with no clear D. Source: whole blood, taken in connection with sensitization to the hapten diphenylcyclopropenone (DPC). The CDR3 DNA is TGTGCCAGCAGCCCGACTAATAGCAATCAGCCCCAGCATTTT. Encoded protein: CASSPTNSNQPQHF.